These T cell receptor beta chains were read from a single sample in a study of blood T cells in healthy people across ages. TCRdb reprocessed the 5' RACE reads with MiXCR, giving one entry per CDR3 protein. The table lists some 1.1 million distinct CDR3 sequences, about two fifths of them singletons. Sequenced: blood. These receptors originate from a man aged 18 to 29 in good health. Both conserved end residues are part of each CDR3. D genes are given only for firm matches. Expanded clones are given a class, and other clones once, few, many or no size at all.

CDR3 DNA: TGTGCCATCAGTGGGGCCGGGAACACAGATACGCAGTATTTT
CDR3 protein: CAISGAGNTDTQYF
D gene: -
clone size: -
V gene: TRBV10-3
J gene: TRBJ2-3

CDR3 DNA: TGCAGTGCTCAGGGTCCTAGAGGAGATACGCAGTATTTT
CDR3 protein: CSAQGPRGDTQYF
D gene: -
clone size: -
V gene: TRBV20-1
J gene: TRBJ2-3

CDR3 DNA: TGTGCCAGCAGCGCCCGGACTAGGGAGACCCAGTACTTC
CDR3 protein: CASSARTRETQYF
D gene: -
clone size: -
V gene: TRBV12-1
J gene: TRBJ2-5

CDR3 DNA: TGTGCCAGCAGCTTAGGGGGGCACGGCTACACCTTC
CDR3 protein: CASSLGGHGYTF
D gene: -
clone size: -
V gene: TRBV7-2
J gene: TRBJ1-2

CDR3 DNA: TGTGCCAGCAGCTTACAGGAGAAGACAGGAAGATACGAGCAGTACTTC
CDR3 protein: CASSLQEKTGRYEQYF
D gene: -
clone size: -
V gene: TRBV7-9
J gene: TRBJ2-7

CDR3 DNA: TGTGCCAGCAGTTATAGGCTAGAGGTTGCCACCGGGGAGCTGTTTTTT
CDR3 protein: CASSYRLEVATGELFF
D gene: -
clone size: many
V gene: TRBV6-6
J gene: TRBJ2-2

CDR3 DNA: TGTGCCAGCAGTCGGACAGGGGTTAACTATGGCTACACCTTC
CDR3 protein: CASSRTGVNYGYTF
D gene: TRBD1
clone size: few
V gene: TRBV6-2/TRBV6-3
J gene: TRBJ1-2

CDR3 DNA: TGTGCCAGCAGCGGGGGGGATAATGAAAAACTGTTTTTT
CDR3 protein: CASSGGDNEKLFF
D gene: -
clone size: few
V gene: TRBV5-6
J gene: TRBJ1-4

CDR3 DNA: TGTGCTAGTGGTTTGGTAGGGGAGGGAATCCACGAGCAGTACTTC
CDR3 protein: CASGLVGEGIHEQYF
D gene: TRBD2
clone size: few
V gene: TRBV12-5
J gene: TRBJ2-7

CDR3 DNA: TGTGCCAGCGGAGGAGAGGGGGCTACGCAGTATTTT
CDR3 protein: CASGGEGATQYF
D gene: TRBD1
clone size: -
V gene: TRBV6-5
J gene: TRBJ2-3

CDR3 DNA: TGTGCCAGCACCCCGGGACTAGACTACGAGCAGTACTTC
CDR3 protein: CASTPGLDYEQYF
D gene: TRBD2
clone size: many
V gene: TRBV6-5
J gene: TRBJ2-7

CDR3 DNA: TGCGCCAGCAGCTATCGGGGGCAGAAACTGACGGGTGGGGCGAACACTGAAGCTTTCTTT
CDR3 protein: CASSYRGQKLTGGANTEAFF
D gene: -
clone size: -
V gene: TRBV5-1
J gene: TRBJ1-1

CDR3 DNA: TGCAGTGCTAGACCTTATTATCAGGGTAAAGATGGCTACACCTTC
CDR3 protein: CSARPYYQGKDGYTF
D gene: -
clone size: few
V gene: TRBV20-1
J gene: TRBJ1-2

CDR3 DNA: TGTGCCAGCAGTTTATTAAATCCTGGGGCCAACGTCCTGACTTTC
CDR3 protein: CASSLLNPGANVLTF
D gene: -
clone size: few
V gene: TRBV28
J gene: TRBJ2-6

CDR3 DNA: TGCAGTGCTAGGTACCGACTAAGCTCCTACGAGCAGTACTTC
CDR3 protein: CSARYRLSSYEQYF
D gene: -
clone size: -
V gene: TRBV20-1
J gene: TRBJ2-7